Following are 23 T cell receptor beta chains from one sample sequenced in a study of neurological immune-mediated disorders. One entry per CDR3 protein, called by TCRdb with MiXCR from the 5' RACE reads. The sample carries about 35,000 distinct CDR3 sequences, less than 8.5% recorded once. Sequenced material: PBMCs. These receptor sequences come from a woman aged 40-49 years in good health.

This clonotype qualifies as medium-sized. The chain employs TRBV27 and TRBJ2-1, with TRBD2 identical over 9 bases. CDR1 is MNHEY, CDR2 SMNVEV, per germline (reference sequence). Germline trimming cut 7 bases from V and 7 bases from J; bases unmatched to any gene: 5. This CDR3 is 13 amino acids long. CDR3 coding DNA: TGTGCCAGCAAGGGCGGGGGGGTAAATGAGCAGTTCTTC. This gives the protein CASKGGGVNEQFF.

The V gene is TRBV18, the J gene TRBJ2-7; 7 nucleotides agree with TRBD2. Trimming cost V 4 bases and J 2 bases; bases outside gene matches: 2. Per germline, CDR1 KGHSH and CDR2 LQKENI. The CDR3 contains 13 residues. CDR3 in DNA: TGTGCCAGCTCACTGCGGGGGACCTACGAGCAGTACGTC. Translated: CASSLRGTYEQYV.

This clonotype was detected many times. V usage is TRBV5-1 and J usage is TRBJ1-1, with a weak D call TRBD1 (5 bases). Germline V gene lookup returns CDR1 SGHRS and CDR2 YFSETQ. The CDR3 covers 14 residues. Trimming pared 2 bases from V and 5 bases from J, leaving 13 bases between. Written as DNA, the CDR3 is TGCGCCAGCAGCTTAGGAGGGGCTGGGACTGAAGCTTTCTTT. Residues: CASSLGGAGTEAFF.

This clonotype came up many times. DNA of the CDR3: TGTGCCATCAGCACTAGCGGGAGTAACAATGAGCAGTTCTTC. It is translated as CAISTSGSNNEQFF. The chain combines TRBV10-3 with TRBJ2-1; TRBD2 agrees at 11 bases. The V gene end was trimmed by 6 bases and the J gene end by 5 bases; junction bases not matched to a gene: 3. CDR1 ENHRY and CDR2 SYGVKD come from the germline V gene. The CDR3 totals 14 residues.

This clonotype was seen ten or more times. The chain joins TRBV12-3 or TRBV12-4 to TRBJ2-3, with D unclear. The CDR3 runs to 15 residues. Trimming left V 7 bases short and J 5 bases short, with 19 bases between. CDR3 loop: CASTPSRVAGDTQYF. Written as DNA, the CDR3 is TGTGCCAGCACCCCGTCTAGGGTCGCAGGAGATACGCAGTATTTT.

This clonotype was picked up many times. The V call is TRBV3-1, the J call TRBJ1-1, with D unclear. Germline CDR1 LGHDT, CDR2 YNNKEL (reference sequence). There are 13 residues in the CDR3. The V gene lost 6 bases and the J gene lost 6 bases, with 14 bases spanning the gap. The CDR3 here is CASRTYGQPEAFF. DNA of the CDR3: TGTGCCAGCAGGACGTATGGTCAACCTGAAGCTTTCTTT.

The sample holds many counts of this clonotype. This chain joins TRBV27 and TRBJ2-5; 13 bases line up with TRBD2. The germline V gene has CDR1 MNHEY and CDR2 SMNVEV (reference sequence). J gave up 5 bases and V 5 bases, and 11 bases lay outside the gene matches. The CDR3 loop spans 17 amino acids. CDR3 nucleotide sequence: TGTGCCAGCAGTCCAAGGAGACTAGCGGGGGGTATCGAGACCCAGTACTTC. Its translation: CASSPRRLAGGIETQYF.

A few counts support this clonotype. V gene TRBV7-8 combines with J gene TRBJ2-1; 7 bases match TRBD2. Losses at the gene ends were 5 bases for V and 4 bases for J; bases not matched to a gene: 11. Looked up from germline, CDR1 is SGHVS and CDR2 is FQNEAQ. CDR3 length equals 16 residues. DNA for the CDR3: TGTGCCAGCAGCCCCGTCGAGGCTAGCGGATACAATGAGCAGTTCTTC. As protein: CASSPVEASGYNEQFF.

At least ten counts were recorded for this clonotype. The chain joins TRBV6-5 to TRBJ2-2; perhaps TRBD1 as D (5 bases). The CDR3 sequence is 15 residues long. Germline CDR1 reads MNHEY; CDR2 reads SVGAGI. Trimming left V 2 bases short and J 3 bases short, with 10 bases between. This chain's CDR3 is CASSYGAPDTGELFF. In nucleotides, the CDR3 is TGTGCCAGCAGTTACGGGGCCCCTGACACCGGGGAGCTGTTTTTT.

This clonotype was seen repeatedly, ten times or more. The rearrangement joins TRBV20-1 to TRBJ1-1, with 9 nucleotides matching TRBD1. V was clipped by 3 bases and J by 0 bases; unmatched bases: 11. CDR3 length: 17 amino acids. Germline V gene lookup returns CDR1 DFQATT and CDR2 SNEGSKA (reference sequence). CDR3 sequence (DNA): TGCAGTGCTAGGGCACTGGGGACAGGGTGGGTGAACACTGAAGCTTTCTTT. Translation: CSARALGTGWVNTEAFF.

This clonotype was seen many times. V is TRBV3-1 and J is TRBJ2-1; 12 positions match TRBD2. The J segment lost 0 bases and the V segment lost 2 bases, leaving 5 bases of the junction unmatched. This CDR3 comprises 18 residues. Germline CDR1 reads LGHDT; CDR2 reads YNNKEL (reference sequence). Here the CDR3 DNA reads TGTGCCAGCAGCCAACACCCGACTAGCGGGAGCTCCTACAATGAGCAGTTCTTC. Translated: CASSQHPTSGSSYNEQFF.

This clonotype has at least ten counts. V usage is TRBV7-9 and J usage is TRBJ2-7; tentative D call: TRBD1 (5 bases). Germline-derived CDR1 and CDR2 are SEHNR and FQNEAQ (reference sequence). The CDR3 spans 12 residues. With 2 bases removed from V and 6 bases from J, the gap between germline ends came to 8 bases. CDR3 residues: CASSLLQGEQYF. The CDR3 nucleotides are TGTGCCAGCAGCTTACTCCAGGGCGAGCAGTACTTC.

This clonotype was seen many times. The chain carries TRBV6-1 and TRBJ2-6; TRBD1 agrees at 9 bases. CDR3 length: 19 amino acids. V lost 2 bases and J lost 0; bases outside the gene matches: 8. Germline CDR1 and CDR2: MNHNS and SASEGT. CDR3 DNA: TGTGCCAGCAGTGAATGGAGGGGGACAGGGTCCTCTGGGGCCAACGTCCTGACTTTC. Translating gives CASSEWRGTGSSGANVLTF.

This clonotype was recorded at least ten times. The chain employs TRBV10-3 and TRBJ1-5; 7 nucleotides line up with TRBD1. CDR3 size: 13 residues. Trimming removed 8 bases from V and 3 bases from J; junction bases left unmatched: 4. The germline V gene encodes CDR1 ENHRY and CDR2 SYGVKD. The CDR3 DNA reads TGTGCCATCCGGGACAGCCTCAATCAGCCCCAGCATTTT. Translating gives CAIRDSLNQPQHF.

This clonotype has a count of ten or more. CDR3 sequence reads: CSAPGTSGRAGIQYF. DNA of the CDR3: TGCAGTGCCCCCGGGACTAGCGGGAGGGCTGGCATTCAGTACTTC. The V and J genes are TRBV20-1 and TRBJ2-4, with 16 bases aligning to TRBD2. The V segment lost 6 bases and the J segment 9 bases; nucleotides outside the gene matches: 8. This CDR3 has 15 residues. Germline V gene lookup returns CDR1 DFQATT and CDR2 SNEGSKA (reference sequence).

This clonotype has ten or more counts. This sequence joins TRBV20-1 and TRBJ2-1, with TRBD2 identical over 10 bases. Germline lookup yields CDR1 DFQATT and CDR2 SNEGSKA (reference sequence). This CDR3 spans 14 amino acids. This CDR3 reads CSALLAGVRNEQFF. The DNA of the CDR3 is TGCAGCGCCCTCCTAGCGGGAGTACGGAATGAGCAGTTCTTC.

Concerning this clonotype itself: The junction does not match germline at one end; this may be a read error. The J gene is TRBJ2-2, the V gene TRBV3-1, with D possibly TRBD2 on 5 matching bases. Germline V gives CDR1 LGHDT, CDR2 YNNKEL (reference sequence). This CDR3 region has 15 residues. The CDR3 sequence: CASRRLQGAIGVLFF. CDR3 nucleotides: TGTGCCAGCCGCCGCCTCCAAGGAGCCATCGGGGTGCTGTTTTTT.

This clonotype was observed many times. The gene calls are TRBV7-6 and TRBJ2-6; D is ambiguous. With 0 bases removed from V and 3 bases from J, the gap between germline ends came to 6 bases. Germline V CDR1 and CDR2: SGHVS, FNYEAQ. The CDR3 is made up of 15 amino acids. The CDR3 nucleotides are TGTGCCAGCAGCTTAGCAGGGTTTGGGGCCAACGTCCTGACTTTC. Translated, it gives CASSLAGFGANVLTF.

The table lists this clonotype with many counts. V gene TRBV10-3 combines with J gene TRBJ1-1; no reliable D call. This CDR3 contains 13 residues. Deletions cut 6 bases from V and 1 base from J, with 9 bases between. Germline V gene sequence: CDR1 ENHRY, CDR2 SYGVKD. The CDR3 coding sequence is TGTGCCATCAGCAAGATAGAGAACACTGAAGCTTTCTTT. Translated, it gives CAISKIENTEAFF.

This clonotype appeared many times. The gene calls are TRBV11-2 and TRBJ2-3; D is uncertain. Trimming removed 1 base from V and 1 base from J, with 9 bases in between. The CDR3 runs to 15 residues. CDR1 SGHAT and CDR2 FQNNGV come from the germline V gene. The CDR3 region is CASSLAQYGTDTQYF. The CDR3 DNA sequence: TGTGCCAGCAGCTTAGCACAGTATGGCACAGATACGCAGTATTTT.

This chain links TRBV7-9 with TRBJ2-2, with D unresolved. Trimming took 6 bases from V and 1 from J, leaving 15 bases between them. Germline values: CDR1 SEHNR, CDR2 FQNEAQ (reference sequence). The CDR3 is 16 amino acids. Here the CDR3 reads CASSRREAVNTGELFF. Written as DNA, the CDR3 is TGTGCCAGCAGTCGGCGTGAGGCCGTGAACACCGGGGAGCTGTTTTTT.

This clonotype was detected ten times or more. The chain couples TRBV29-1 to TRBJ2-7; D call uncertain. The germline V gene encodes CDR1 SQVTM and CDR2 ANQGSEA. The V end lost 2 bases, the J end lost 2 bases, and 7 bases lay between the germline ends. There are 12 residues in the CDR3. The DNA of the CDR3 is TGCAGCGTTGAACTGGTTACCTACGAGCAGTACTTC. Translation: CSVELVTYEQYF.

This clonotype was recorded at least ten times. V and J are TRBV12-3 or TRBV12-4 and TRBJ1-5; D gene uncertain. This CDR3 has 16 amino acids. Trimming pared 5 bases from V and 4 bases from J, leaving 18 bases between. As DNA, the CDR3 is TGTGCCAGCAGTCCCATGGGTTCAGGCCAGAATCAGCCCCAGCATTTT. Translation gives CASSPMGSGQNQPQHF.